The sequence of this T cell receptor (beta chain) was determined in a study of T-cell memory formation after mild COVID-19. On the study more broadly: TCR clustering was largely donor specific. Study-wide results and limits: Clones that got smaller from day 15 to 85 had even CD4/CD8, while clones growing later tipped toward CD4+. A subset of responding clones appeared in pre-infection memory, suggesting cross-reactive memory joined.

This clonotype was seen only a few times. Its specificity is unknown. CDR1 SQVTM and CDR2 ANQGSEA come from the germline V gene. Trimming left V 1 base short and J 5 bases short, with 11 bases between. The CDR3 runs to 13 residues. TCRdb passed the 5' RACE reads through MiXCR, listing each CDR3 protein once. The profile covers over 45,000 distinct CDR3 sequences, with roughly 26% appearing a single time and roughly 43% taken by the ten largest. The rearrangement joins TRBV29-1 to TRBJ2-5; possible D gene TRBD2, 5 bases. The TCR sequence derives from a man between 18 and 29 years old who had mild COVID-19 (a few samples of this study predate the infection). Cell type and time point are not known. The specimen sequenced was PBMCs or a T cell subset sorted from them (not recorded which). CDR3 DNA: TGCAGCGTTGAAGCCCTAGCATCGGAGACCCAGTACTTC. This codes for CSVEALASETQYF.